The sequence of this TCR beta chain was determined in a study of T-cell memory formation after mild COVID-19. Notes on the study in general: Mainly CM and EM harbored the contracting CD4+ clones; mainly EMRA harbored the CD8+ ones. Whether second-wave clones peaking at day 37 were SARS-CoV-2 specific went unconfirmed.

Concerning this clonotype itself: The target antigen is unknown.

The CDR3 runs 13 residues. V lost 2 bases and J lost 4, with 8 bases in between. Germline V gene lookup returns CDR1 MNHNS and CDR2 SASEGT. With constant-segment primers, 5'RACE yielded cDNA libraries of TCR alpha and TCR beta that carried sample barcodes and UMIs. TCRdb re-derived calls from the 5' RACE reads in MiXCR, one entry per CDR3 protein. The data show some 120,000 distinct CDR3 sequences, about 6.5% seen once. V usage is TRBV6-1 and J usage is TRBJ1-2; a possible D gene is TRBD1 (5 bases). This clonotype was sampled from an adult woman who had mild COVID-19 (a few samples of this study predate the infection). Cell type and time point are not known. The source material was PBMCs or a T cell subset sorted from them (not recorded which). The CDR3 bases are TGTGCCAGCAGTGAAACCGGGACCTATGGCTACACCTTC. Translation: CASSETGTYGYTF.